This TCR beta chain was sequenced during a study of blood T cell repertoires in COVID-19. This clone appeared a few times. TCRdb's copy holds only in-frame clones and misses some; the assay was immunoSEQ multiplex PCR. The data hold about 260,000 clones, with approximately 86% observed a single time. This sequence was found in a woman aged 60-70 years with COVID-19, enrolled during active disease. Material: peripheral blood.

In DNA form, the CDR3 reads TGTGCCAGCAGCCCGAGCGGGAGGGAACGGGAGCAGTTCTTC. Protein: CASSPSGREREQFF. V gene TRBV7-8 combines with J gene TRBJ2-1; 10 nucleotides line up with TRBD2. Germline V gene lookup returns CDR1 SGHVS and CDR2 FQNEAQ. The CDR3 contains 14 residues. Trimming took 5 bases from V and 10 from J; bases not matched to a gene: 8.